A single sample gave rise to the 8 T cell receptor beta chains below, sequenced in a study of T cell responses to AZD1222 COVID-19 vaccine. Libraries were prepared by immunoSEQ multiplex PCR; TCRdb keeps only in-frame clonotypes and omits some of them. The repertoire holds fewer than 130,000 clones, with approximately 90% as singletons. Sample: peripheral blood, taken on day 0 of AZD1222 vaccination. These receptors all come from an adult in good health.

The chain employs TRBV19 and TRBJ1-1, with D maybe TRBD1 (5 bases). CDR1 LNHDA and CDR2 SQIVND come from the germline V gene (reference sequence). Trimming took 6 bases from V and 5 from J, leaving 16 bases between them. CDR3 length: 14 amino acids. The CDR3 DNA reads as TGTGCCAGTAGCAACCCCGGGAGGGGAACTGAAGCTTTCTTT. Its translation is CASSNPGRGTEAFF. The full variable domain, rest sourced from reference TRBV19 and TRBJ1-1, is DGGITQSPKYLFRKEGQNVTLSCEQNLNHDAMYWYRQDPGQGLRLIYYSQIVNDFQKGDIAEGYSVSREKKESFPLTVTSAQKNPTAFYLCASSNPGRGTEAFFGQGTRLTVV.

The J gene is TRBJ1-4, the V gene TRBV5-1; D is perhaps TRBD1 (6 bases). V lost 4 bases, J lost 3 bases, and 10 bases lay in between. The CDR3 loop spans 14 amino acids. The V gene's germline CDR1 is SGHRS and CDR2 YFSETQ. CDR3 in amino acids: CASSPDRPNEKLFF. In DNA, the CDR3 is TGCGCCAGCAGCCCCGACAGGCCTAATGAAAAACTGTTTTTT.

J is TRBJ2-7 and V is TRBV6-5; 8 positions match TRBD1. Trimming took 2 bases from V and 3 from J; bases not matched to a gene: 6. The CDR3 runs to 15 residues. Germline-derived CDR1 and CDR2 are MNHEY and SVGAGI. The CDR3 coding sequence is TGTGCCAGCAGTTACCTCCGGGACAGGAGCTACGAGCAGTACTTC. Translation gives CASSYLRDRSYEQYF.

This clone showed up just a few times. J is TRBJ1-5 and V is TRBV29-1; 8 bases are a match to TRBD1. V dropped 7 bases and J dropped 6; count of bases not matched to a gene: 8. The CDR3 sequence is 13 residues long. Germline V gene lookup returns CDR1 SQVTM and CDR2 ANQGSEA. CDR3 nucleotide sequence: TGCAGCGCAGCCTCAGGGGGCGGTCAGCCCCAGCATTTT. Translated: CSAASGGGQPQHF. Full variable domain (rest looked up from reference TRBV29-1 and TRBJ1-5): SAVISQKPSRDICQRGTSLTIQCQVDSQVTMMFWYRQQPGQSLTLIATANQGSEATYESGFVIDKFPISRPNLTFSTLTVSNMSPEDSSIYLCSAASGGGQPQHFGDGTRLSIL.

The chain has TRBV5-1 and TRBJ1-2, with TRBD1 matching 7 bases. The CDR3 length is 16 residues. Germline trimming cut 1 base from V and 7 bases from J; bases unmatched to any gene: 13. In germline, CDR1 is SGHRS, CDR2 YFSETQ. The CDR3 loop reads CASSLKGGTDSGGYTF. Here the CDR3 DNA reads TGCGCCAGCAGCTTGAAAGGCGGGACAGATTCGGGTGGCTACACCTTC.

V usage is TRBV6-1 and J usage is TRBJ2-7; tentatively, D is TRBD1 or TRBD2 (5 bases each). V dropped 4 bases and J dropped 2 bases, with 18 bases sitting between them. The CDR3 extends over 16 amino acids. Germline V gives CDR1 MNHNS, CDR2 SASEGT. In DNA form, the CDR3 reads TGTGCCAGCAGTGCGTCGAGGGACGGAACCACCTACGAGCAGTACTTC. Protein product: CASSASRDGTTYEQYF.

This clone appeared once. CDR3 amino acids: CASSPPQGGQETQYF. The CDR3 nucleotides are TGTGCCAGCAGCCCTCCTCAGGGAGGCCAAGAGACCCAGTACTTC. V usage is TRBV3-1 (or the pseudogene TRBV3-2) and J usage is TRBJ2-5; TRBD2 might be the D (6 bases). V was trimmed by 4 bases and J by 1 base, leaving 13 bases between them. The CDR3 totals 15 residues. The germline V gene has CDR1 LGHDT and CDR2 YNNKEL (reference sequence).

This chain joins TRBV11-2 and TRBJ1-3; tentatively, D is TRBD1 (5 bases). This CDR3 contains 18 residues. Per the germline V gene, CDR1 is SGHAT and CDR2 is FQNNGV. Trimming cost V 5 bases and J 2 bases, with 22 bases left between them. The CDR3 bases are TGTGCCAGCAGCCGAGGTGGGGCAGTCAAGCGAGCTGGAAACACCATATATTTT. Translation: CASSRGGAVKRAGNTIYF.